Here is one T cell receptor beta chain with its context. As yet, its antigen is unknown. These data are taken from a study of response to subunit inactivated influenza vaccine. Each CDR3 protein is one row after TCRdb ran MiXCR on the RT-PCR reads. This sample yields 750,000 to 850,000 distinct CDR3 sequences, of which around a sixth are seen a single time; approximately 10% belongs to the top ten. General observations from the study: Authors suggested each seasonal flu vaccination may recruit only limited numbers of new T cells.

CDR1 and CDR2 from the germline V gene are LGHDT and YNNKEL (reference sequence). V lost 4 bases and J lost 0, with 11 bases in between. The CDR3 consists of 15 residues. V and J are TRBV3-1 and TRBJ2-3; D ambiguous. The sample in question was PBMCs from blood, obtained 5 to 6 days after vaccination. The receptor comes from a man between 50 and 59 years old who received an inactivated influenza vaccine. The CDR3 loop is CASSRPGGSTDTQYF. CDR3 DNA: TGTGCCAGCAGCCGACCAGGTGGGAGCACAGATACGCAGTATTTT.